This TCR beta chain was identified in a study of cytomegalovirus exposure and HLA in healthy donors. V lost 0 bases to trimming and J lost 7 bases, with 12 bases between them. The CDR3 spans 15 residues. Germline V gene sequence: CDR1 LNHNV, CDR2 YYDKDF (reference sequence). Clones were read by immunoSEQ multiplex PCR, and TCRdb kept only the in-frame ones, dropping some. Here the sample spans about 340,000 clones, 70% to 90% being singletons. With regard to this clone: The antigen remains unidentified.

Study findings and constraints: The study put 150 to 200 TCR beta chains on its list as cytomegalovirus-associated. First-cohort TCR clusters were later found to tend to co-occur in the 120 or so validation repertoires. CMV antigen specificity of a few CMV-associated chains was confirmed in vitro. Most TCR sequences were seen very rarely across donors, but some public TCRs occurred in many.

Source material: PBMCs. The chain carries TRBV15 and TRBJ1-4; the D is unclear. This sequence originates from a woman aged 18-29 years in good health and CMV-seronegative. CDR3 sequence: CATSRDRVETEKLFF. As DNA, the CDR3 is TGTGCCACCAGCAGAGATCGGGTGGAGACTGAAAAACTGTTTTTT.